This T cell receptor beta chain was recorded in a study of OX40 agonist ivuxolimab in advanced cancers. The ends were cut back, 5 bases at V and 6 bases at J, with 11 bases in the middle. The CDR3 consists of 13 residues. Germline V gene lookup returns CDR1 LNHDA and CDR2 SQIVND (reference sequence). The study, taken as a whole, reports: Some of the lowest clonal expansion was seen in partial responders at 0.1-3.0 mg/kg.

Generated by immunoSEQ multiplex PCR, the TCRdb table keeps only in-frame clones and is missing some. In the table there are fewer than 80,000 clones, 83% of which are singletons. As concerns this clone: The antigen is unknown.

The clonotype comes from an adult with an advanced solid tumor such as melanoma, head and neck, liver or kidney cancer. The chain has TRBV19 and TRBJ1-5; D not certain. The starting material was CD4+ or CD8+ T cells sorted from blood, obtained in a trial of the OX40 agonist ivuxolimab. The chain's CDR3 is CASSGSAGQPQHF. The CDR3 coding sequence is TGTGCCAGTAGTGGGTCCGCGGGTCAGCCCCAGCATTTT.